The clone carrying this TCR beta chain was seen only a few times. Its matching antigen is unknown. TCRdb's copy holds only in-frame clones and misses some; the assay was immunoSEQ multiplex PCR. The sample lists roughly 33,000 clones, roughly 80% occurring once. Investigators separated out CD4+ T cells once around eleven days of culture had passed. It was between March and December 2020 that the person had a SARS-CoV-2 infection confirmed by PCR. Two doses of either BNT162b2 or mRNA-1273 were given to each participant. The CDR3 runs 15 residues. V shed 7 bases, J shed 2 bases, and the junction held 10 bases outside the gene matches. The germline gives CDR1 SNHLY, CDR2 FYNNEI. The source of the sample is a study of vaccination effects on CD4 cells after COVID-19. Regarding the study as a whole: Infection-derived and vaccine-derived clones contracted markedly late after vaccination.

The source material was CD4+ T cells from PBMCs cultured without peptide, sampled after COVID-19 vaccination. The chain is built from TRBV2 and TRBJ1-1; 7 nucleotides match TRBD1. This TCR derives from a human donor who had a prior SARS-CoV-2 infection. The CDR3 DNA follows: TGTGCCAGCATGCGGGACAGTGGGGTCAACACTGAAGCTTTCTTT. This gives the protein CASMRDSGVNTEAFF.